This T cell receptor beta chain derives from a study of identical twins. Trimming took 2 bases from V and 4 from J, leaving 18 bases between them. The length of the CDR3 is 15 residues. From germline, CDR1 is DFQATT and CDR2 SNEGSKA (reference sequence). Healthy Caucasians supplied all donations. Each CDR3 protein is one row after TCRdb ran MiXCR on the 5' RACE reads. The table includes about 530,000 distinct CDR3 sequences, about a fifth detected once. Notes on the study in general: In drawing conclusions, the study used cross-sectional statistical analysis and did not follow the same donors. Cord blood's abundant beta clonotypes had fewer insertions, unlike memory repertoires.

In this sample, this clonotype turned up a few times. Antigen unknown. The sample was also linked to a second study, of yellow fever vaccine responses in identical twins.

Sequencing input: CD4+ T cells sorted from blood. The receptor was isolated from a young woman in good health. V and J are TRBV20-1 and TRBJ2-7; possible D gene TRBD2, 7 bases. CDR3 coding DNA: TGCAGTGCTAGATCTCTTGGGGGGGCCCCTTACGAGCAGTACTTC. Translating it yields CSARSLGGAPYEQYF.